The clone carrying this T cell receptor (beta chain) was seen at least ten times. The antigen is unknown. This sample was included in a study of T cell repertoires in cytomegalovirus infection. Study findings and constraints: The ex vivo response was dominated by HLA-C-restricted CMV-specific TCR beta clonotypes.

TCRdb called the reads again in MiXCR, with one record for every CDR3 protein. The table lists fewer than 350,000 distinct CDR3 sequences, more than 9% of them singletons, with 4.3% in the top ten. Germline CDR1 reads SGHTA; CDR2 reads FQGNSA. The CDR3 extends over 12 amino acids. V was trimmed by 4 bases and J by 1 base, leaving 5 bases between them. Sequenced input: PBMCs. The clonotype comes from a human donor in good health (CMV status not recorded). Some clones in this sample may be carry-over from other donors' samples. The chain couples TRBV7-2 to TRBJ2-7; D remains unclear. The CDR3 coding sequence is TGTGCCAGCAGCTCCTATTCCTACGAGCAGTACTTC. Translation: CASSSYSYEQYF.